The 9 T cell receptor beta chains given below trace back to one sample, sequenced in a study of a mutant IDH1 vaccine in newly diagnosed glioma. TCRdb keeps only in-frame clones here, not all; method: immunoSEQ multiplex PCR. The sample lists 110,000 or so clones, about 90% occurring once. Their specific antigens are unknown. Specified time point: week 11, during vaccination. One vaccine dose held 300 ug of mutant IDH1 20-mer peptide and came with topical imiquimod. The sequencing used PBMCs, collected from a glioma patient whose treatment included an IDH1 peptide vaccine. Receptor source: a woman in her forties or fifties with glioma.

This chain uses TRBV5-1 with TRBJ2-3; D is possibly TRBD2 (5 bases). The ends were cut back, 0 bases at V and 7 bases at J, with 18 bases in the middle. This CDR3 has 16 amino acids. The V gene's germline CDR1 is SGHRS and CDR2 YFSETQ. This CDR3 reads CASSLDPGSVSNTQYF. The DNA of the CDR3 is TGCGCCAGCAGCTTGGATCCGGGGTCAGTGTCAAATACGCAGTATTTT.

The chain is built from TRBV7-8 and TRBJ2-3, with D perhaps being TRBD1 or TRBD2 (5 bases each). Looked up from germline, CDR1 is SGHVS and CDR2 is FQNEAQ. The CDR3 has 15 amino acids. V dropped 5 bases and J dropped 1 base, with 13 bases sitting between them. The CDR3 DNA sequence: TGTGCCAGCAGCAACGGACGAGGGGGCACAGATACGCAGTATTTT. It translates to CASSNGRGGTDTQYF.

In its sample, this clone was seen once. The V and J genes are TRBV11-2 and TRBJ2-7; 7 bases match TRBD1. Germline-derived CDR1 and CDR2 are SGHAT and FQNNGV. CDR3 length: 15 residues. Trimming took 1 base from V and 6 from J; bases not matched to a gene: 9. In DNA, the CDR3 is TGTGCCAGCAGCTTAGTAAGGGGGCCGGTGATCGAGCAGTACTTC. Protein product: CASSLVRGPVIEQYF.

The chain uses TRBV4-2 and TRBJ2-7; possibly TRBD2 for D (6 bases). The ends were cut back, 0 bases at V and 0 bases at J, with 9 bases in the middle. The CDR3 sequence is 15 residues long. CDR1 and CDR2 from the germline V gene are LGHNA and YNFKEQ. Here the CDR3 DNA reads TGTGCCAGCAGCCAAGAAACTAGCTTCTCCTACGAGCAGTACTTC. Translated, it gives CASSQETSFSYEQYF.

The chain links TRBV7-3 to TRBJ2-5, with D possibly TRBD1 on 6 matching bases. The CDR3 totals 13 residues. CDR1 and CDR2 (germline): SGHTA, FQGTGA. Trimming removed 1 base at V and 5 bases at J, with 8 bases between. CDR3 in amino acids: CASSLNRDETQYF. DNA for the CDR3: TGTGCCAGCAGCTTAAACAGGGACGAGACCCAGTACTTC.

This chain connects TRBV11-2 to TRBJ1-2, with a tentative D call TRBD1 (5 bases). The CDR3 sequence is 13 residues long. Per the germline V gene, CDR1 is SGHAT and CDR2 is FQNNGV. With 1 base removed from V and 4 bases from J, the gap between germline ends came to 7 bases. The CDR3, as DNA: TGTGCCAGCAGCTTAGGACAGAGCTATGGCTACACCTTC. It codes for CASSLGQSYGYTF.

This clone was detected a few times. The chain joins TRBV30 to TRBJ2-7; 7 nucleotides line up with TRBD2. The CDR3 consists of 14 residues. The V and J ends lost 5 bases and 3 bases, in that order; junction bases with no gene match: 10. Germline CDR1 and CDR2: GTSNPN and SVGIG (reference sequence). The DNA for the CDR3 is TGTGCCTGGGACCCCACTGGGAGGGGCTACGAGCAGTACTTC. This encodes CAWDPTGRGYEQYF. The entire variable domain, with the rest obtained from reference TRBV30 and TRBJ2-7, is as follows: SQTIHQWPATLVQPVGSPLSLECTVEGTSNPNLYWYRQAAGRGLQLLFYSVGIGQISSEVPQNLSASRPQDRQFILSSKKLLLSDSGFYLCAWDPTGRGYEQYFGPGTRLTVT.

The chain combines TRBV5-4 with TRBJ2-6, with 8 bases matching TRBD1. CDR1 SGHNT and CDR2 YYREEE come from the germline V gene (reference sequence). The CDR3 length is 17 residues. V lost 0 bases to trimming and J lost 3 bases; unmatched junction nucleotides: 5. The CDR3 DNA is TGTGCCAGCAGCTTGGCAGGGGGCGCAGTTGGGGCCAACGTCCTGACTTTC. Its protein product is CASSLAGGAVGANVLTF.

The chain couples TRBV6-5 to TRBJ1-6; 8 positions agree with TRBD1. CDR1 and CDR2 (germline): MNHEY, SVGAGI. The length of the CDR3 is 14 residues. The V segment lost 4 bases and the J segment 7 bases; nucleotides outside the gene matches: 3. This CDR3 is CASSLRDRNSPLHF. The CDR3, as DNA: TGTGCCAGCAGTTTACGGGACAGGAATTCACCCCTCCACTTT.